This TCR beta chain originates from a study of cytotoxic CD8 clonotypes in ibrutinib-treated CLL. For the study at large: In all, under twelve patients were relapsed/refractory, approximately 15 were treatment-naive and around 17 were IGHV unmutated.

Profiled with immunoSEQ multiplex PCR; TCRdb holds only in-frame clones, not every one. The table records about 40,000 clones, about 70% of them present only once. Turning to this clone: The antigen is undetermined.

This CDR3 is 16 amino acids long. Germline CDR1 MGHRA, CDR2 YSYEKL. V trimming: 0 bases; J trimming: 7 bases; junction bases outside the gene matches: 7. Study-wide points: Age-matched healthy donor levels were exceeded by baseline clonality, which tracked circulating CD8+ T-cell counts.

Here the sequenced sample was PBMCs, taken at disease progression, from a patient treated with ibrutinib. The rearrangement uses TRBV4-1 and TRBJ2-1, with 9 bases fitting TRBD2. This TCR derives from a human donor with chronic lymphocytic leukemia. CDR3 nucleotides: TGCGCCAGCAGCCAAGATACAGCTAGCGGGGATAATGAGCAGTTCTTC. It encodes CASSQDTASGDNEQFF.